This T cell receptor beta chain was sequenced during a study of blood T cell repertoires in COVID-19 (dated by TCRdb to between 2020 and 2021). For the study in its entirety: Samples covering the acute and convalescent phases of COVID-19 were provided by collaborators in the United States, Italy and Spain. A de-identified subject ID, COVID-19 status, age in years and sex were almost always included in the sample metadata. The material from the prospective study consisted of cDNA or gDNA derived from T cells, B-cell-depleted T cells, or PBMCs. Subjects who had been exposed to COVID-19, were actively infected with it, or had recovered from it provided the deeply sampled blood TCRbeta repertoires that made up the dataset. HLA class I and class II types, where available, came from metadata supplied by the sample provider rather than from assay-based typing. A freely available public database, intended as a resource for researchers studying the immune response to SARS-CoV-2, is where the repertoires were released. The samples were drawn from two sources: the first 160 participants of the ongoing ImmuneRACE study, and 1,000 to 1,500 subjects contributed by 6 global collaborators.

V and J lose 4 bases and 4 bases, and a span of 15 bases separates them. The CDR3 numbers 15 residues from cysteine through phenylalanine. Only the CDR3 portion is preserved as DNA: 45 bases, with reading frame beginning at the first base. Based on the germline V gene (reference sequence), the CDR1 and CDR2 sequences are LNHDA and SQIVND. The immunoSEQ Assay, a bias-controlled multiplex PCR, was used to amplify TCRbeta CDR3 regions from genomic DNA. The original methods were these. Within the assay, amplification of reference gene primers was used to estimate how many nucleated cells each sample contained. To quantify the absolute abundance of each unique TCRbeta CDR3 rearrangement, sequence reads were collapsed and filtered. For each sample, productive Simpson clonality was calculated as the square root of Simpson's diversity index over productive rearrangements. TCRdb provides this immuneACCESS table in a form limited to in-frame rearrangements. Some clones are lacking; in checked studies, under half of them reflect an unresolved V gene, and why the rest are absent is not known. That table supplies the V and J calls and clone size; D and trimming were determined from the DNA. This sample is represented by some 100,000 clones; roughly 88% of them were singletons. The ten largest make up less than 8% of the sample.

Each collaborating institution followed its own protocols to collect whole blood in K2EDTA tubes. For TCRbeta analysis, collaborators shipped samples as frozen whole blood, isolated PBMCs, or DNA extracted from either of those sample types. With regard to this clone: The clone's antigen remains unknown. Per-nucleotide qualities are absent, and no much larger clonotype sits a single base away.

Summary of the overall study and its limitations: How much clinical and demographic metadata was included differed by source and by participant, and the metadata was provided uncurated.

The clonotype comes from an elderly woman with active or convalescent COVID-19. The sample consisted of peripheral blood. The rearrangement combines TRBV19 with TRBJ2-3, with the D gene uncertain. This receptor has the CDR3 CASSTRRRQADTQYF. The nucleotide sequence is TGTGCCAGTAGTACCAGACGCAGGCAGGCAGATACGCAGTATTTT.